Included here is one T cell receptor (beta chain) sequence, with context. The germline V and J ends were trimmed by 8 bases and 1 base, with 6 bases remaining between them. The CDR3 is 12 residues long. Germline V CDR1 and CDR2: WNHNN, SYGVQD (reference sequence). A Seattle source enrolled patients during active infection and followed them longitudinally. This entry belongs to a study of blood T cell repertoires in COVID-19. Background on the study: The United States, Italy and Spain provided the acute and convalescent COVID-19 samples.

In the original analysis: Scientists estimated how many nucleated cells there were by amplifying reference gene primers. Some clones are missing from TCRdb's copy, which holds only in-frame ones; the method was immunoSEQ multiplex PCR. V, J and clone size are those of that table, while D and trimming were read from the DNA. This sample has some 370,000 clones, with approximately 89% found just once. The specimen was peripheral blood. The sequence was collected from a woman in her thirties with COVID-19, enrolled during active disease. V usage is TRBV10-1 and J usage is TRBJ2-1, with D possibly being TRBD2 (6 bases). CDR3 residues: CASGGSYNEQFF. Here the CDR3 DNA reads TGCGCCAGCGGGGGGTCCTACAATGAGCAGTTCTTC.